These 18 T cell receptor beta chains came from one sample sequenced in a study of blood T cell repertoires in COVID-19. The data were produced by immunoSEQ multiplex PCR, yet TCRdb's version contains in-frame clones alone and is incomplete. This sample carries 200,000 to 250,000 clones, around 89% of them seen once, and the ten largest clones take about 3.3%. The sample was PBMCs or T cells enriched from blood (not recorded which). The receptor set was obtained from a woman aged 18-29 years in a cohort exposed to, infected with or recovered from COVID-19 (not recorded which).

This clone was seen once. The J gene is TRBJ1-1, the V gene TRBV5-6; 8 nucleotides agree with TRBD1. V dropped 4 bases and J dropped 6; count of bases not matched to a gene: 14. Germline CDR1 and CDR2: SGHDT and YYEEEE. The CDR3 spans 16 residues. CDR3 in amino acids: CASSPGGTGQVSEAFF. CDR3 DNA: TGTGCCAGCAGCCCGGGAGGAACGGGACAGGTTTCTGAAGCTTTCTTT.

This clone was detected only once. The V gene is TRBV5-1, the J gene TRBJ1-2; 8 nucleotides match TRBD1. From germline, CDR1 is SGHRS and CDR2 YFSETQ. The CDR3 has 16 amino acids. Losses at the gene ends were 0 bases for V and 0 bases for J; bases not matched to a gene: 4. CDR3 sequence (DNA): TGCGCCAGCAGCTTGGAGGGACAGGTTACTAACTATGGCTACACCTTC. Encoded protein: CASSLEGQVTNYGYTF.

This clone appeared once. The chain joins TRBV24-1 to TRBJ2-1, with 7 bases fitting TRBD2. The junction had 4 bases not matched to a gene; V was cut back by 0 bases and J by 3 bases. The CDR3 sequence is 16 residues long. Germline-derived CDR1 and CDR2 are KGHDR and SFDVKD. The CDR3, as DNA: TGTGCCACCAGTGATTTGAGGGCTAGCGGCTACAATGAGCAGTTCTTC. Its translation is CATSDLRASGYNEQFF.

The rearrangement uses TRBV28 and TRBJ2-5; D is unresolved. The CDR3 has 12 amino acids. The V end was cut by 10 bases, the J end by 2 bases, with 11 bases between. The germline V gene encodes CDR1 MDHEN and CDR2 SYDVKM. Here the CDR3 DNA reads TGTGCCACCGGCCTAGGACAAGAGACCCAGTACTTC. Its protein is CATGLGQETQYF.

The chain employs TRBV6-5 and TRBJ1-5, with D tentatively TRBD1 (6 bases). The CDR3 totals 15 residues. CDR1 is MNHEY, CDR2 SVGAGI, per germline. V dropped 6 bases and J dropped 2 bases, with 14 bases sitting between them. CDR3 DNA sequence: TGTGCCAGCAGGCACAGGGAAGATCGCAATCAGCCCCAGCATTTT. Protein sequence: CASRHREDRNQPQHF.

The rearrangement uses TRBV11-2 and TRBJ2-3; 8 nucleotides align to TRBD2. Trimming cost V 0 bases and J 4 bases; bases outside gene matches: 3. Germline loops: CDR1 SGHAT, CDR2 FQNNGV. This CDR3 is built from 15 residues. The CDR3 bases are TGTGCCAGCAGCTTAGAGCGGGGGGTGGCAGATACGCAGTATTTT. Its protein product is CASSLERGVADTQYF.

The chain has TRBV9 and TRBJ2-6; perhaps TRBD1 as D (6 bases). Germline V gives CDR1 SGDLS, CDR2 YYNGEE. Trimming took 0 bases from V and 0 from J, leaving 25 bases between them. This CDR3 has 22 amino acids. In nucleotides, the CDR3 is TGTGCCAGCAGCGTAGCTTCTGGACAGCCCACGGGGTCGCTCTCTGGGGCCAACGTCCTGACTTTC. Its protein is CASSVASGQPTGSLSGANVLTF.

The CDR3 coding sequence is TGTGCCATCAGTCGGGACAGGGTGAGGGATGGCAATCAGCCCCAGCATTTT. Protein product: CAISRDRVRDGNQPQHF. J is TRBJ1-5 and V is TRBV10-3; 9 bases are a match to TRBD1. The V gene end was trimmed by 5 bases and the J gene end by 2 bases; junction bases not matched to a gene: 10. Germline V CDR1 and CDR2: ENHRY, SYGVKD. The CDR3 spans 17 residues.

V gene TRBV28 combines with J gene TRBJ2-5; weak D call: TRBD2 (7 bases). Germline CDR1 is MDHEN and CDR2 is SYDVKM. CDR3 length: 15 amino acids. The V gene lost 8 bases and the J gene lost 3 bases, with 19 bases spanning the gap. CDR3 amino acids: CASLWGGQPEETQYF. CDR3 sequence (DNA): TGTGCCAGCCTGTGGGGGGGGCAGCCGGAAGAGACCCAGTACTTC.

This chain links TRBV6-4 with TRBJ2-1; perhaps TRBD2 as D (6 bases). The CDR3 sequence is 14 residues long. The V gene's germline CDR1 is MRHNA and CDR2 SNTAGT. V was shortened by 6 bases and J by 7 bases, with 16 bases between the two germline ends. Here the CDR3 reads CASSAPGDPNEQFF. The CDR3 DNA is TGTGCCAGCAGCGCCCCGGGGGATCCAAATGAGCAGTTCTTC.

V gene TRBV5-4 combines with J gene TRBJ2-2, with 8 bases aligning to TRBD1. CDR3 length: 15 residues. Germline-derived CDR1 and CDR2 are SGHNT and YYREEE (reference sequence). With V trimmed by 2 bases and J by 6 bases, 6 bases remained unmatched. The CDR3 bases are TGTGCCAGCAGCTTTTGGCAGGGGGCAGCCGGGGAGCTGTTTTTT. This codes for CASSFWQGAAGELFF.

The V call is TRBV3-1 (or the pseudogene TRBV3-2), the J call TRBJ2-3; D perhaps matches TRBD2 (6 bases). In germline, CDR1 is LGHDT, CDR2 YNNKEL (reference sequence). The CDR3 runs 15 residues. Trimming took off 0 bases at V and 5 bases at J, with 12 bases between the two ends. CDR3: CASSQDANGGDTQYF. In DNA form, the CDR3 reads TGTGCCAGCAGCCAAGATGCGAACGGGGGAGATACGCAGTATTTT.

The chain is built from TRBV18 and TRBJ1-2; 7 nucleotides match TRBD1. After removal of 3 bases from V and 6 bases from J, the junction contained 1 base not matched to a gene. The CDR3 runs to 12 residues. Germline CDR1 KGHSH, CDR2 LQKENI. Here the CDR3 reads CASSPTGDGYTF. DNA of the CDR3: TGTGCCAGCTCACCTACAGGGGATGGCTACACCTTC.

The chain combines TRBV27 with TRBJ1-6; TRBD1 matches 9 bases. Germline CDR1 MNHEY, CDR2 SMNVEV (reference sequence). The CDR3 spans 16 residues. With V trimmed by 6 bases and J by 8 bases, 11 bases remained unmatched. CDR3: CASSSGTGTRDSPLHF. DNA of the CDR3: TGTGCCAGCAGCTCCGGGACAGGGACAAGGGATTCACCCCTCCACTTT.

The chain recombines TRBV19 with TRBJ2-7; 7 bases align to TRBD1. V gave up 5 bases and J gave up 3 bases; unmatched junction bases: 10. The CDR3 has 15 amino acids. The germline CDR1 and CDR2 sequences are LNHDA and SQIVND (reference sequence). CDR3 in amino acids: CASSPGQLLYYEQYF. CDR3 nucleotides: TGTGCCAGTAGTCCGGGACAGCTTCTATACTACGAGCAGTACTTC.

This clone has only one observation. The CDR3 spells CASSPWEEAPTEAFF. Here the CDR3 DNA reads TGCGCCAGCAGCCCCTGGGAGGAGGCCCCCACTGAAGCTTTCTTT. The chain links TRBV5-1 to TRBJ1-1; no reliable D call. Trimming stripped 4 bases from V and 4 bases from J, with 17 bases between. Germline CDR1 reads SGHRS; CDR2 reads YFSETQ. This CDR3 contains 15 residues.

CDR3 residues: CATSEGSGIGPNNEQFF. The CDR3 region has the DNA TGTGCCACCAGTGAGGGTAGCGGGATAGGACCCAACAATGAGCAGTTCTTC. The chain joins TRBV24-1 to TRBJ2-1; the match to TRBD2 covers 8 bases. The CDR3 covers 17 residues. The V segment lost 4 bases and the J segment 5 bases; nucleotides outside the gene matches: 12. The V gene's germline CDR1 is KGHDR and CDR2 SFDVKD.

The V gene is TRBV12-3 or TRBV12-4, the J gene TRBJ2-3, with a weak D call TRBD2 (5 bases). The germline V and J ends were trimmed by 6 bases and 4 bases, with 8 bases remaining between them. The CDR3 runs to 12 residues. The CDR3 DNA sequence: TGTGCCAGCAGCCAAGCGGCAGATACGCAGTATTTT. The encoded protein is CASSQAADTQYF.